The TCR beta chain under discussion was sequenced for a study of cytomegalovirus exposure and HLA in healthy donors. Study at large: Early released data had around 89 million unique TCRs, all coming from HLA-typed donors.

The primer mix had 60 Vbeta and 13 Jbeta primers. Authors' analysis steps: An analysis that came later counted roughly 80 million unique TCR beta chains, 10 million to 11 million shared. Generated by immunoSEQ multiplex PCR, the TCRdb table keeps only in-frame clones and is missing some. The DNA gave D and trimming, while V, J and clone size come from that table. Counted here are about 200,000 clones, roughly 80% occurring once; the ten biggest clones make up approximately 2.8%. The CDR3 has 14 amino acids. Germline assignment: CDR1 MNHEY and CDR2 SVGAGI. Trimming removed 8 bases at V and 7 bases at J, with 15 bases between.

The sample comprised PBMCs. The sequence was collected from a man aged 25 to 40 in good health and CMV-seronegative. This chain links TRBV6-5 with TRBJ1-6; a weak D match, TRBD1 (5 bases). CDR3 coding DNA: TGTGCCAGCTCGCCCGCTGGGGGGAATTCACCCCTCCACTTT. It is translated as CASSPAGGNSPLHF.